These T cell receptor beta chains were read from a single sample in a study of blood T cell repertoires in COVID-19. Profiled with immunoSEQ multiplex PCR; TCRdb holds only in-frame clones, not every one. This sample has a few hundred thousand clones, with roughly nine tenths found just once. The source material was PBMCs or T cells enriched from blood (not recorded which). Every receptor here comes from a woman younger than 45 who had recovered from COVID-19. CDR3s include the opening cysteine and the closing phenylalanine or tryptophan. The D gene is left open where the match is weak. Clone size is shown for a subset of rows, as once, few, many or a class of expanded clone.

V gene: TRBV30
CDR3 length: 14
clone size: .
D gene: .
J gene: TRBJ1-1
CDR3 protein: CAWSGGGSDTEAFF
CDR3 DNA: TGTGCCTGGAGTGGGGGGGGCTCGGACACTGAAGCTTTCTTT

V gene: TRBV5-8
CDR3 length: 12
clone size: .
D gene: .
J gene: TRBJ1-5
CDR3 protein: CASSLQDQPQHF
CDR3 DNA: TGTGCCAGCAGCTTACAGGATCAGCCCCAGCATTTT

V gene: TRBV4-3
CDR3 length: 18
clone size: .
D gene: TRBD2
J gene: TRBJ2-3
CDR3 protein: CASSQDMRTSGGTDTQYF
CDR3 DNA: TGCGCCAGCAGCCAAGATATGCGGACTAGCGGGGGCACAGATACGCAGTATTTT

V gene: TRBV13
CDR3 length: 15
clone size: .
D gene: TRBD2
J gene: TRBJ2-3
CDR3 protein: CASSPGTSGGDTQYF
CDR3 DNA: TGTGCCAGCAGCCCCGGGACTAGCGGGGGAGATACGCAGTATTTT

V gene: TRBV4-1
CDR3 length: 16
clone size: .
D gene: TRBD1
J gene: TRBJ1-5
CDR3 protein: CASSQPGTASNQPQHF
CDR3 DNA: TGCGCCAGCAGCCAACCAGGGACAGCTAGCAATCAGCCCCAGCATTTT

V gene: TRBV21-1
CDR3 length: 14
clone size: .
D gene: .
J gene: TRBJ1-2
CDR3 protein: CASSQLGGAGGYTF
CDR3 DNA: TGTGCCAGCAGCCAACTTGGGGGCGCCGGGGGCTACACCTTC

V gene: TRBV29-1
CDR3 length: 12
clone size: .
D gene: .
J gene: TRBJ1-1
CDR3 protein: CSVSFTGTEAFF
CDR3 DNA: TGCAGCGTTTCGTTTACGGGCACTGAAGCTTTCTTT

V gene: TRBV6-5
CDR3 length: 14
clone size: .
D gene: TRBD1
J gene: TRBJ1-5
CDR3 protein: CASRETGGNQPQHF
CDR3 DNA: TGTGCCAGCAGGGAGACAGGGGGCAATCAGCCCCAGCATTTT

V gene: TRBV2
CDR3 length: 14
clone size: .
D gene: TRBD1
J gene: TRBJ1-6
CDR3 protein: CASSLQGANSPLHF
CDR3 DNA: TGTGCCAGCAGTTTACAGGGGGCGAATTCACCCCTCCACTTT

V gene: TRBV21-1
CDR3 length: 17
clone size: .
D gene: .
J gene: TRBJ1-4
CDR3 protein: CASSKGGRQGSGEKLFF
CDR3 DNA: TGTGCCAGCAGCAAAGGGGGAAGGCAGGGGTCCGGTGAAAAACTGTTTTTT

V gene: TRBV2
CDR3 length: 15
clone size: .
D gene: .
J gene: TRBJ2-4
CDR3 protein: CASRMEKLAKNIQYF
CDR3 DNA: TGTGCCAGCAGAATGGAGAAGCTAGCCAAAAACATTCAGTACTTC

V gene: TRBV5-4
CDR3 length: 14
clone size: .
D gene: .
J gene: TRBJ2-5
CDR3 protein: CASSLLEGGETQYF
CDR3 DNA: TGTGCCAGCAGCTTATTGGAGGGCGGAGAGACCCAGTACTTC

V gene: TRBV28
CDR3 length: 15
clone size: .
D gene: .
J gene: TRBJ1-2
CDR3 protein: CASSPSDKEDYGYTF
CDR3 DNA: TGTGCCAGCAGTCCGTCGGACAAGGAAGACTATGGCTACACCTTC

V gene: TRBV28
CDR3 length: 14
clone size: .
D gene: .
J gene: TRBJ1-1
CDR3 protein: CASSLMPAATEAFF
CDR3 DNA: TGTGCCAGCAGTTTAATGCCGGCGGCGACTGAAGCTTTCTTT

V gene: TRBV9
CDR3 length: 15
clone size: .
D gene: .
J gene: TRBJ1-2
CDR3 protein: CASSVGQGNNYGYTF
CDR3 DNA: TGTGCCAGCAGCGTAGGGCAGGGGAATAACTATGGCTACACCTTC

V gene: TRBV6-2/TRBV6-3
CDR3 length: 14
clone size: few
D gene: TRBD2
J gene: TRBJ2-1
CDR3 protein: CASSQLTSGGKAFF
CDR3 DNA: TGTGCCAGCAGTCAACTGACTAGCGGGGGGAAGGCGTTCTTC

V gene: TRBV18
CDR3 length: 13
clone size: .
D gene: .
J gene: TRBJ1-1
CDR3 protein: CASSRVQNTEAFF
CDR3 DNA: TGTGCCAGCTCCCGGGTCCAGAACACTGAAGCTTTCTTT

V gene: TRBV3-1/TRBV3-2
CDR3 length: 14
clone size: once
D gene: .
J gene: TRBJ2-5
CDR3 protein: CASSQDPGGETQYF
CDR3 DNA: TGTGCCAGCAGCCAAGATCCCGGGGGAGAGACCCAGTACTTC

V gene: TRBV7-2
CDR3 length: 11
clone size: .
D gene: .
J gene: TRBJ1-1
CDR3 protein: CASSSFGTWFF
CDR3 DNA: TGTGCCAGCAGCTCCTTCGGGACTTGGTTCTTT

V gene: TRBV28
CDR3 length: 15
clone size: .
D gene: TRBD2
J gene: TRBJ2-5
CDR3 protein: CASSLTSGGLETQYF
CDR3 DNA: TGTGCCAGCAGCTTGACTAGCGGGGGTCTGGAGACCCAGTACTTC

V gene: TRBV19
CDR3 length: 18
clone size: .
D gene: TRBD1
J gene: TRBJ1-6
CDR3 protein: CASSTRLHRTGINSPLHF
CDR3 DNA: TGTGCCAGTAGTACCCGCCTGCATCGGACAGGAATTAATTCACCCCTCCACTTT

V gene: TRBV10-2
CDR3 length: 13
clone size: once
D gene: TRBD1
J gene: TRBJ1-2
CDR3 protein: CASSPDRDGGYTF
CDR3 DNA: TGCGCCAGCAGCCCCGACAGGGACGGGGGCTACACCTTC

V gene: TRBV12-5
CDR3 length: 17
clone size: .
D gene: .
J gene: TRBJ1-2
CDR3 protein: CASGLVLTPGSFYGYTF
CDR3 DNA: TGTGCTAGTGGTTTGGTACTCACCCCGGGGAGTTTCTATGGCTACACCTTC

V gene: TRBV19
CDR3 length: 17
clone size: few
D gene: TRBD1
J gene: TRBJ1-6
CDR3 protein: CASSIVTGALTNSPLHF
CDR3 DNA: TGTGCCAGTAGTATAGTGACAGGGGCTCTCACTAATTCACCCCTCCACTTT

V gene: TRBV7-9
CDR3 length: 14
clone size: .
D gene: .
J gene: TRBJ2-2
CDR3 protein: CASSFRGNTGELFF
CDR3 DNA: TGTGCCAGCAGCTTCAGAGGGAACACCGGGGAGCTGTTTTTT

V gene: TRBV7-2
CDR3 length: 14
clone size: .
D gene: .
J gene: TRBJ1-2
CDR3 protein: CASSLDRQNYGYTF
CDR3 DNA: TGTGCCAGCAGCTTAGATCGTCAGAACTATGGCTACACCTTC

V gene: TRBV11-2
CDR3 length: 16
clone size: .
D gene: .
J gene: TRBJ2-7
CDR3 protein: CASSLQGASSSYEQYF
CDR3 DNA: TGTGCCAGCAGCCTCCAGGGCGCATCGAGCTCCTACGAGCAGTACTTC

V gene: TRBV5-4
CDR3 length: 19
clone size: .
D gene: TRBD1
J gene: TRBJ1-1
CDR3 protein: CASSLGSTGGSPRNTEAFF
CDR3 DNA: TGTGCCAGCAGCTTGGGGTCTACAGGGGGATCCCCAAGAAACACTGAAGCTTTCTTT

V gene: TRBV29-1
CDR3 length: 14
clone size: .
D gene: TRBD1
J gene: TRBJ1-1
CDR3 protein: CSVWRGQPNTEAFF
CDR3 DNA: TGCAGCGTGTGGCGGGGACAGCCGAACACTGAAGCTTTCTTT

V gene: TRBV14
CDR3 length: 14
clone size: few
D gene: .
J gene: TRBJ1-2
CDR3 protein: CASSQGGGAYGYTF
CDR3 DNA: TGTGCCAGCAGCCAAGGCGGGGGGGCCTATGGCTACACCTTC

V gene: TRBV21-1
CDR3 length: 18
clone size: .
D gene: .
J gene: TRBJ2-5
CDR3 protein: CASSKGHRGAGGRETQYF
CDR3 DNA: TGTGCCAGCAGCAAAGGACATCGGGGAGCGGGGGGTCGGGAGACCCAGTACTTC

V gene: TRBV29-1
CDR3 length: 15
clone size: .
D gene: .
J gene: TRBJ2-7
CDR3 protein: CSAKHQGSRSYEQYF
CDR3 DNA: TGCAGCGCCAAGCATCAGGGGAGTAGATCCTACGAGCAGTACTTC

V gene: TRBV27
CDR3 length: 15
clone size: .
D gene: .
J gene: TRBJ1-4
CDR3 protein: CASSQGGPGREKLFF
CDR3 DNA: TGTGCCAGCAGTCAGGGCGGGCCAGGGAGGGAAAAACTGTTTTTT

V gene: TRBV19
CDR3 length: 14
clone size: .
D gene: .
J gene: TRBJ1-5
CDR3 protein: CASSISRPNQPQHF
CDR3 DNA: TGTGCCAGTAGTATTAGCAGACCTAATCAGCCCCAGCATTTT

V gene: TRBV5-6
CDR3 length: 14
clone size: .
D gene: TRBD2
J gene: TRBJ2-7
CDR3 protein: CASSFSGGGYEQYF
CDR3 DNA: TGTGCCAGCAGCTTTAGCGGGGGGGGCTACGAGCAGTACTTC

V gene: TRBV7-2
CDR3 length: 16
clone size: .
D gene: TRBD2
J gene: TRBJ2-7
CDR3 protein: CASSPGLAGGSLEQYF
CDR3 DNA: TGTGCCAGTAGCCCCGGACTAGCGGGGGGATCTCTCGAGCAGTACTTC

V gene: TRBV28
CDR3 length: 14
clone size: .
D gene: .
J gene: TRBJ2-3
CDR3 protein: CASSPRDTSDTQYF
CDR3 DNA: TGTGCCAGCAGTCCCCGGGACACCTCGGATACGCAGTATTTT

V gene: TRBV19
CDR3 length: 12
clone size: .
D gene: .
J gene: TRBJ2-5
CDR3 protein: CASSINGETQYF
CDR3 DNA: TGTGCCAGTAGTATCAACGGAGAGACCCAGTACTTC

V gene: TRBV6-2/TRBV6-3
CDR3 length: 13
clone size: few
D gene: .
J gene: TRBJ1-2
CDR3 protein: CASSPTDLYGYTF
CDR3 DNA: TGTGCCAGCAGCCCGACAGACCTCTATGGCTACACCTTC

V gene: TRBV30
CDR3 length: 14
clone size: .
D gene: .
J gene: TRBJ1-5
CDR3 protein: CAWASAGRNQPQHF
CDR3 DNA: TGTGCCTGGGCCAGTGCAGGGCGTAATCAGCCCCAGCATTTT

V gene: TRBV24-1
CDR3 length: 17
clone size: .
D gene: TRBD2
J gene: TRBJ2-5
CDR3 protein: CATSDPRLAGGLETQYF
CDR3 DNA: TGTGCCACCAGTGATCCCCGACTAGCGGGGGGGCTGGAGACCCAGTACTTC

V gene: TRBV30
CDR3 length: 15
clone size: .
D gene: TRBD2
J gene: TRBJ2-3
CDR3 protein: CAWSRASGTTDTQYF
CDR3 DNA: TGTGCCTGGAGTAGGGCTAGCGGAACCACAGATACGCAGTATTTT

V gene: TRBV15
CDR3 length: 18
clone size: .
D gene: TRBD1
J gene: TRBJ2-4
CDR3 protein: CATSRDAPDRGPENIQYF
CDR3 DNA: TGTGCCACCAGCAGAGATGCCCCGGACAGGGGGCCAGAAAACATTCAGTACTTC

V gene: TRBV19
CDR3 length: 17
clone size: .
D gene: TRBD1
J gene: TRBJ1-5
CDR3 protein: CASSIENRGLSNQPQHF
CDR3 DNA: TGTGCCAGTAGTATAGAAAACAGGGGGCTAAGCAATCAGCCCCAGCATTTT

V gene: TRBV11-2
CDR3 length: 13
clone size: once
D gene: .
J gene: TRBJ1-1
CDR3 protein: CASSLAVSTEAFF
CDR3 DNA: TGTGCCAGCAGCTTAGCCGTCTCGACTGAAGCTTTCTTT

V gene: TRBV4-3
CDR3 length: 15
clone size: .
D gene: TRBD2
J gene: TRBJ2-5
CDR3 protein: CASSQEGRGDETQYF
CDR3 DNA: TGCGCCAGCAGCCAAGAAGGACGGGGGGATGAGACCCAGTACTTC

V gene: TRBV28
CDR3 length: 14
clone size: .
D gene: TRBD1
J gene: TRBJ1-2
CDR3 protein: CASSYRDRGGGYTF
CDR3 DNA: TGTGCCAGCAGTTACCGGGACAGGGGAGGTGGCTACACCTTC

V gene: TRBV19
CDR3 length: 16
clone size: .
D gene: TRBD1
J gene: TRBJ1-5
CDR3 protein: CASSLTGDPSNQPQHF
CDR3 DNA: TGTGCCAGTAGTTTAACAGGGGACCCTAGCAATCAGCCCCAGCATTTT

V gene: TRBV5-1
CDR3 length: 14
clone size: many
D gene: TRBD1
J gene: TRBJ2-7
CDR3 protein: CASSLGTGTGEQYF
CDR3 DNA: TGCGCCAGCAGCTTGGGGACAGGGACCGGCGAGCAGTACTTC

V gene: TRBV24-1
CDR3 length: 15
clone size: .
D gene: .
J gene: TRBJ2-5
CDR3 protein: CATSDRRGGEETQYF
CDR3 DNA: TGTGCCACCAGTGACAGACGGGGCGGGGAGGAGACCCAGTACTTC

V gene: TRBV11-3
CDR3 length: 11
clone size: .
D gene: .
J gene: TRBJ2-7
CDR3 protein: CASSSPYEQYF
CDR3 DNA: TGTGCCAGCAGCTCCCCTTACGAGCAGTACTTC

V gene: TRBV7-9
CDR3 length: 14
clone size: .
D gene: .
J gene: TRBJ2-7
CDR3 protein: CASSLAGHTYEQYF
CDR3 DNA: TGTGCCAGCAGCTTAGCGGGACACACCTACGAGCAGTACTTC

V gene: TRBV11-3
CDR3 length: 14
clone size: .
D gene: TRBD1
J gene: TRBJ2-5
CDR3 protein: CASSSGTGVETQYF
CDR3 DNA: TGTGCCAGCAGCTCCGGGACAGGGGTCGAGACCCAGTACTTC

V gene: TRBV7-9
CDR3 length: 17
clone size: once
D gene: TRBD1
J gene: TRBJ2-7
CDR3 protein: CASTAAPSGQGAVEQYF
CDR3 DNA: TGTGCCAGCACCGCTGCTCCATCGGGACAGGGGGCGGTCGAGCAGTACTTC

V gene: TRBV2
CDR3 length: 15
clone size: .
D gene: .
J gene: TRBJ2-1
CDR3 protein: CASTPDRASYNEQFF
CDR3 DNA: TGTGCCAGCACTCCTGACAGAGCTTCCTACAATGAGCAGTTCTTC

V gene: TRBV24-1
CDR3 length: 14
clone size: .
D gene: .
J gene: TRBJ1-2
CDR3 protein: CATSDFSGSYGYTF
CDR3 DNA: TGTGCCACCAGTGATTTTTCAGGAAGCTATGGCTACACCTTC

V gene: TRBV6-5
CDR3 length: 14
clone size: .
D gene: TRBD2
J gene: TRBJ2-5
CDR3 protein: CASGNGGASGTQYF
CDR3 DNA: TGTGCCAGCGGAAACGGGGGGGCCAGCGGGACCCAGTACTTC

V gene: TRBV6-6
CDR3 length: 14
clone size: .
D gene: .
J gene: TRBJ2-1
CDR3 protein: CASSKGQLNNEQFF
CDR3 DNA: TGTGCCAGCAGTAAAGGACAGCTAAACAATGAGCAGTTCTTC

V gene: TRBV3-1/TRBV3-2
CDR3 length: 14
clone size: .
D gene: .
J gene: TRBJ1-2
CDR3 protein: CASSQEGHANGYTF
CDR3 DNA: TGTGCCAGCAGCCAAGAGGGCCACGCCAATGGCTACACCTTC

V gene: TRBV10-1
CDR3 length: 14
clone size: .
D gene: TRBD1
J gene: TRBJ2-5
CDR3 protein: CALRLRDRGETQYF
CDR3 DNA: TGCGCCCTGCGACTCCGGGACAGGGGGGAGACCCAGTACTTC